A selection of T cell receptor beta chains follows, all from one sample in a study of OX40 agonist ivuxolimab in advanced cancers. The method was immunoSEQ multiplex PCR; TCRdb's version includes in-frame clones alone and lacks a portion of them. The repertoire holds roughly 92,000 clones, with 91% as singletons. This specimen consisted of CD4+ or CD8+ T cells sorted from blood, obtained in a trial of the OX40 agonist ivuxolimab. The receptors were sampled from an adult with an advanced solid tumor such as melanoma, head and neck, liver or kidney cancer. Both conserved end residues are part of each CDR3. D genes are given only for firm matches. Clone size is stated in some rows and not others, as once, few, many or a class when expanded.

D,size,V,J,DNA,CDR3
TRBD2,-,TRBV27,TRBJ2-1,TGTGCCAGCAGTCCTACGGGAGGACTGATGAATGAGCAGTTCTTC,CASSPTGGLMNEQFF
-,-,TRBV11-3,TRBJ2-4,TGTGCCAGCAGCCCCATGGCAGGGCTGGACATTCAGTACTTC,CASSPMAGLDIQYF
TRBD1,once,TRBV5-6,TRBJ2-7,TGTGCCAGCAGCTTGGGACAGGGGAGAGGGCTCTACGAGCAGTACTTC,CASSLGQGRGLYEQYF
-,-,TRBV28,TRBJ1-2,TGTGCCAGCCTCCCCCTGGGGACCTCCTATGGCTACACCTTC,CASLPLGTSYGYTF
-,few,TRBV7-9,TRBJ1-2,TGTGCCAGCAGCTTAGCTCCAGGGGAGAACGGCTACACCTTC,CASSLAPGENGYTF
TRBD1,-,TRBV30,TRBJ2-7,TGTGCCTGGAGTTGGACCGGGACAGGGACCCACGAGCAGTACTTC,CAWSWTGTGTHEQYF
-,-,TRBV28,TRBJ2-7,TGTGCCAGCAGCCGGTCCTACGAGCAGTACTTC,CASSRSYEQYF
-,once,TRBV5-4,TRBJ1-3,TGTGCCAGCAGCACCACTGTGACAGGCTCTGGAAACACCATATATTTT,CASSTTVTGSGNTIYF
-,-,TRBV21-1,TRBJ2-1,TGTGCCAGCAGCAAAGGGGAGATCCAGTTCTTC,CASSKGEIQFF
-,-,TRBV4-1,TRBJ1-5,TGCGCCAGCAGCCAAGATTTCGCCCGGGGCAATCAGCCCCAGCATTTT,CASSQDFARGNQPQHF
-,-,TRBV28,TRBJ2-4,TGTGCCAGCAGTGAGAGAACCAAAAACATTCAGTACTTC,CASSERTKNIQYF
-,-,TRBV7-8,TRBJ2-1,TGTGCCAGCAGCTTAAGTTTCCGTGAGCAGTTCTTC,CASSLSFREQFF
TRBD1,-,TRBV28,TRBJ1-1,TGTGCCAGCAGAGGGGACAGGGAGTTGTCGGACACTGAAGCTTTCTTT,CASRGDRELSDTEAFF
-,-,TRBV7-2,TRBJ1-2,TGTGCCAGCGCTCCAAGGCAGTGGGGGGACTTTAACTATGGCTACACCTTC,CASAPRQWGDFNYGYTF
-,-,TRBV6-5,TRBJ2-5,TGTGCCAGCAGTTACCCAGGGGAAGAGACCCAGTACTTC,CASSYPGEETQYF
TRBD2,-,TRBV30,TRBJ2-4,TGTGCCTGGAGTTTCCTAGCGGGAGGGGAAACGTACTTC,CAWSFLAGGETYF
-,-,TRBV9,TRBJ2-7,TGTGCCAGCAGCGTAGGCCTGAAATCCGAGGACGAGCAGTACTTC,CASSVGLKSEDEQYF
-,few,TRBV30,TRBJ1-1,TGTGCCTGGAGTGCAGGGACCACTGAAGCTTTCTTT,CAWSAGTTEAFF
TRBD1,-,TRBV7-9,TRBJ1-2,TGTGCCAGCAGCCCAACAGACAGGGGAGGTGGCTACACCTTC,CASSPTDRGGGYTF